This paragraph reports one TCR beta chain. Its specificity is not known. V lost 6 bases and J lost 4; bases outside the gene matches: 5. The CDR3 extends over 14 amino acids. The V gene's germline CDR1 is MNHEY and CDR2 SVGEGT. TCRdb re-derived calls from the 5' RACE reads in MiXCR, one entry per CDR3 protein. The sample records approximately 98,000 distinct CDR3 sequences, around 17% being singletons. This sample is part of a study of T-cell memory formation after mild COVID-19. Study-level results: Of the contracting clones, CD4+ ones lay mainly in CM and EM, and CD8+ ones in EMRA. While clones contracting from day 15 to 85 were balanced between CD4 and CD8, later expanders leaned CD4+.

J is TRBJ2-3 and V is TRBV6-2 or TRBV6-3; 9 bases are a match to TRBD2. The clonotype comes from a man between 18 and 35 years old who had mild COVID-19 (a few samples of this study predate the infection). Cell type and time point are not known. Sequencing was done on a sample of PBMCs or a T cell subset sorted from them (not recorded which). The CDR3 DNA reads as TGTGCCAGCAGAATAGCGGGGGCCGCAGATACGCAGTATTTT. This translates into CASRIAGAADTQYF.